Below, 29 T cell receptor beta chains from the same sample are listed, as sequenced in a study of blood T cells in healthy people across ages. It was with a sample-barcoded 5' primer and a J-beta primer mix that a second PCR of roughly 7 to 12 cycles was run. TCRdb re-called the 5' RACE reads through MiXCR, storing one row per CDR3 protein. The sample holds roughly 1,500,000 distinct CDR3 sequences, about 31% seen once. Sequenced input: blood. The receptors were sampled from a woman aged 30 to 39 in good health.

In regard to this clonotype: Given a much more abundant clone one base away, this may be a read error. The CDR3 does not end in the conserved phenylalanine or tryptophan, so this is likely a read error. The V gene is TRBV7-2, the J gene TRBJ2-5; D gene uncertain. Trimming pared 2 bases from V and 5 bases from J, leaving 21 bases between. The germline gives CDR1 SGHTA, CDR2 FQGNSA. The CDR3 is made up of 17 amino acids. The CDR3 DNA reads as TGTGCCAGCAGCTTAAGACTCGACTCATCTCCAGATGAGACCCAGTACGTC. As protein: CASSLRLDSSPDETQYV.

To note about this clonotype: A much larger clone is a single base away; this may be a read error. The chain couples TRBV25-1 to TRBJ1-6; a possible D gene is TRBD1 (5 bases). The CDR3 is made up of 15 amino acids. From germline, CDR1 is MGHDK and CDR2 SYGVNS. V lost 4 bases, J lost 9 bases, and 16 bases lay in between. CDR3 in amino acids: CASSARDGEASPLHF. The CDR3 nucleotides read TGTGCCAGCAGTGCTCGGGACGGTGAGGCTTCACCCCTCCACTTT.

This clonotype was counted many times. This chain connects TRBV6-1 to TRBJ1-2, with TRBD1 matching over 7 bases. The germline CDR1 and CDR2 sequences are MNHNS and SASEGT. This CDR3 comprises 13 residues. Trimming at V came to 3 bases and at J to 2 bases, leaving 0 bases not matched to a gene. The CDR3 loop reads CASSETGNYGYTF. The CDR3 bases are TGTGCCAGCAGTGAGACAGGGAACTATGGCTACACCTTC.

This clonotype has just a few counts. This chain uses TRBV29-1 with TRBJ1-1, with 7 bases identical to TRBD1. Trimming took 6 bases from V and 2 from J; bases not matched to a gene: 3. Germline assignment: CDR1 SQVTM and CDR2 ANQGSEA. The CDR3 contains 12 residues. Here the CDR3 reads CSVGQLNTEAFF. As DNA, the CDR3 is TGCAGCGTGGGACAGCTTAACACTGAAGCTTTCTTT. The whole variable domain, remainder taken from reference TRBV29-1 and TRBJ1-1, is SAVISQKPSRDICQRGTSLTIQCQVDSQVTMMFWYRQQPGQSLTLIATANQGSEATYESGFVIDKFPISRPNLTFSTLTVSNMSPEDSSIYLCSVGQLNTEAFFGQGTRLTVV.

The chain recombines TRBV6-2 or TRBV6-3 with TRBJ1-1, with a weak D call TRBD1 (5 bases). This CDR3 is built from 13 residues. Germline V gene sequence: CDR1 MNHEY, CDR2 SVGEGT. The V end lost 2 bases, the J end lost 2 bases, and 6 bases lay between the germline ends. The CDR3 coding sequence is TGTGCCAGCAGTTACAGGGACAACACTGAAGCTTTCTTT. Translated: CASSYRDNTEAFF.

The V and J genes are TRBV24-1 and TRBJ2-1, with D perhaps TRBD1 (6 bases). Germline CDR1 and CDR2: KGHDR and SFDVKD. V lost 2 bases and J 4 bases, leaving 14 bases between the germline ends. The CDR3 runs to 16 residues. The DNA for the CDR3 is TGTGCCACCAGTGATTCGGGGACCGGGACATACAATGAGCAGTTCTTC. This translates into CATSDSGTGTYNEQFF.

The sample holds a few counts of this clonotype. The genes are TRBV6-6 and TRBJ2-7, with 8 bases lining up with TRBD1. The germline gives CDR1 MNHNY, CDR2 SVGAGI (reference sequence). After removal of 4 bases from V and 0 bases from J, the junction contained 5 bases not matched to a gene. The CDR3 contains 15 residues. The DNA for the CDR3 is TGTGCCAGCAGTTTGCGACAGGGGCCCTCCTACGAGCAGTACTTC. This sequence encodes CASSLRQGPSYEQYF.

This clonotype occurred a few times. V and J are TRBV9 and TRBJ2-3, with TRBD2 matching over 7 bases. V shed 0 bases and J 4 bases; nucleotides not matched to a gene: 26. The CDR3 sequence is 22 residues long. Germline V lookup: CDR1 SGDLS, CDR2 YYNGEE. CDR3 sequence (DNA): TGTGCCAGCAGCGTAGTGGTAAACCTTAGAACGGGGAGGGCCCAGGAGCCAGATACGCAGTATTTT. As protein: CASSVVVNLRTGRAQEPDTQYF.

This chain connects TRBV11-3 to TRBJ2-2; D might be TRBD1 or TRBD2, each matching 6 bases. Trimming took off 5 bases at V and 4 bases at J, with 14 bases between the two ends. This CDR3 contains 15 residues. Germline assignment: CDR1 SGHNT and CDR2 YENEEA. The CDR3 loop is CASSAAGGGTGELFF. As DNA, the CDR3 is TGTGCCAGCAGCGCTGCCGGGGGCGGCACCGGGGAGCTGTTTTTT.

The chain carries TRBV5-1 and TRBJ2-1; 12 nucleotides match TRBD2. This CDR3 comprises 16 residues. The trim removed 1 base at V and 6 bases at J, leaving 5 bases unmatched. From germline, CDR1 is SGHRS and CDR2 YFSETQ. CDR3 residues: CASSLKLAGGFNEQFF. The DNA for the CDR3 is TGCGCCAGCAGCTTGAAGCTAGCGGGAGGGTTCAATGAGCAGTTCTTC. The complete variable domain, with remaining parts taken from reference TRBV5-1 and TRBJ2-1, reads KAGVTQTPRYLIKTRGQQVTLSCSPISGHRSVSWYQQTPGQGLQFLFEYFSETQRNKGNFPGRFSGRQFSNSRSEMNVSTLELGDSALYLCASSLKLAGGFNEQFFGPGTRLTVL.

In the case of this clonotype: Given a much more abundant clone one base away, this may be a read error. The chain links TRBV7-9 to TRBJ2-5; D ambiguous. The CDR3 runs to 17 residues. Germline CDR1 SEHNR, CDR2 FQNEAQ (reference sequence). The V end lost 5 bases, the J end lost 0 bases, and 19 bases lay between the germline ends. CDR3 in amino acids: CASSPRNSRYNQETQYF. In DNA, the CDR3 is TGTGCCAGCAGCCCCCGGAATAGCAGGTACAACCAAGAGACCCAGTACTTC.

This chain connects TRBV7-9 to TRBJ2-5; the D gene is possibly TRBD2 (6 bases). V was clipped by 1 base and J by 5 bases, with 14 bases between them. The CDR3 length is 15 residues. Germline-derived CDR1 and CDR2 are SEHNR and FQNEAQ (reference sequence). The CDR3 loop is CASSLVSGPGETQYF. CDR3 nucleotides: TGTGCCAGCAGCTTAGTTAGCGGTCCCGGGGAGACCCAGTACTTC.

The rearrangement uses TRBV20-1 and TRBJ1-2; D is unclear. Looked up from germline, CDR1 is DFQATT and CDR2 is SNEGSKA (reference sequence). The CDR3 runs 12 residues. V was cut by 1 base and J by 4 bases, with 7 bases left in between. The CDR3 loop is CSARVTSYGYTF. In DNA, the CDR3 is TGCAGTGCTAGAGTCACCTCCTATGGCTACACCTTC.

This clonotype was counted only a few times. The rearrangement joins TRBV3-1 to TRBJ2-1; 8 positions match TRBD2. Germline assignment: CDR1 LGHDT and CDR2 YNNKEL (reference sequence). The V segment lost 4 bases and the J segment 9 bases; nucleotides outside the gene matches: 11. The CDR3 sequence is 15 residues long. This CDR3 is CASSPSSGRLGEQFF. The CDR3 bases are TGTGCCAGCAGCCCCTCCAGCGGGAGATTGGGTGAGCAGTTCTTC.

This clonotype has a count of ten or more. The chain recombines TRBV4-2 with TRBJ2-2; 10 positions match TRBD2. The CDR3 has 16 amino acids. In germline, CDR1 is LGHNA, CDR2 YNFKEQ. The J segment lost 5 bases and the V segment lost 4 bases, leaving 7 bases of the junction unmatched. The CDR3 sequence: CASSRLAGVITGELFF. As DNA, the CDR3 is TGTGCCAGCAGCCGGCTAGCGGGAGTAATTACCGGGGAGCTGTTTTTT.

DNA for the CDR3: TGTGCCAGCAGCTTATTCACAGGAAGCAATCAGCCCCAGCATTTT. Translating gives CASSLFTGSNQPQHF. The chain recombines TRBV7-6 with TRBJ1-5; D is possibly TRBD1 (5 bases). CDR1 and CDR2 (germline): SGHVS, FNYEAQ. The CDR3 is made up of 15 amino acids. Trimming pared 2 bases from V and 1 base from J, leaving 9 bases between. The whole variable domain, filled in from reference TRBV7-6 and TRBJ1-5, reads GAGVSQSPRYKVTKRGQDVALRCDPISGHVSLYWYRQALGQGPEFLTYFNYEAQQDKSGLPNDRFSAERPEGSISTLTIQRTEQRDSAMYRCASSLFTGSNQPQHFGDGTRLSIL.

Comment on this clonotype: This sequence may be a read error, since a much larger clone differs from it by one base. This sequence joins TRBV4-1 and TRBJ2-3; 7 bases fit TRBD1. The CDR3 consists of 16 residues. In germline, CDR1 is MGHRA, CDR2 YSYEKL. With 4 bases clipped from V and 6 bases from J, the junction kept 13 bases outside the gene matches. CDR3 sequence: CASSPGLDRRSDTQYF. CDR3 bases: TGCGCCAGCAGCCCCGGGTTGGACAGGAGATCTGATACGCAGTATTTT.

This clonotype was recorded once. The CDR3 nucleotides are TGTGCCACCAGCAGGGAGACAGGGGTAAATGGCTACACCTTC. Encoded protein: CATSRETGVNGYTF. This rearrangement joins TRBV15 to TRBJ1-2; 8 positions match TRBD1. CDR3 length equals 14 residues. Trimming removed 3 bases from V and 6 bases from J; junction bases left unmatched: 6. Germline V lookup: CDR1 LNHNV, CDR2 YYDKDF (reference sequence).

This clonotype was recorded a few times. The chain uses TRBV11-2 and TRBJ1-2; D perhaps matches TRBD1 (5 bases). V lost 1 base, J lost 6 bases, and 18 bases lay in between. This CDR3 spans 16 amino acids. CDR1 and CDR2 from the germline V gene are SGHAT and FQNNGV. The CDR3 DNA is TGTGCCAGCAGCTTAGGGCCCCTAACTATGGGGGATGGCTACACCTTC. Translated: CASSLGPLTMGDGYTF.

J is TRBJ2-3 and V is TRBV9; 10 bases line up with TRBD2. Germline trimming cut 2 bases from V and 3 bases from J; bases unmatched to any gene: 6. The CDR3 is made up of 16 amino acids. CDR1 is SGDLS, CDR2 YYNGEE, per germline. The CDR3 reads CASSVERGGKTDTQYF. For the CDR3, the DNA is TGTGCCAGCAGCGTCGAGCGGGGGGGTAAGACAGATACGCAGTATTTT.

This clonotype has more than one count but fewer than ten. The chain carries TRBV7-8 and TRBJ2-7; no clear D gene. Germline V gene lookup returns CDR1 SGHVS and CDR2 FQNEAQ. This CDR3 contains 15 residues. Deletions cut 5 bases from V and 3 bases from J, with 17 bases between. This chain's CDR3 is CASSPTRFLLYEQYF. The CDR3 coding sequence is TGTGCCAGCAGCCCCACCAGGTTTCTTCTCTACGAGCAGTACTTC.

This clonotype showed up many times. CDR3 nucleotides: TGTGCCAGCAGCTGGACAGAGGATGGCTACACCTTC. The encoded protein is CASSWTEDGYTF. The chain joins TRBV7-9 to TRBJ1-2; D perhaps matches TRBD1 (6 bases). Trimming left V 4 bases short and J 6 bases short, with 9 bases between. The CDR3 has 12 residues. Germline values: CDR1 SEHNR, CDR2 FQNEAQ (reference sequence).

This clonotype has just a few counts. The rearrangement joins TRBV27 to TRBJ2-3; D ambiguous. The CDR3 length is 15 residues. The V gene's germline CDR1 is MNHEY and CDR2 SMNVEV (reference sequence). V lost 4 bases, J lost 0 bases, and 11 bases lay in between. The CDR3 region has the DNA TGTGCCAGCAGTTGGCGGAGCCCTAGCACAGATACGCAGTATTTT. It codes for CASSWRSPSTDTQYF.

The genes are TRBV7-2 and TRBJ2-3; TRBD2 matches at 13 bases. Germline CDR1 and CDR2: SGHTA and FQGNSA. The CDR3 loop spans 19 amino acids. Trimming cost V 4 bases and J 4 bases; bases outside gene matches: 14. CDR3 in amino acids: CASSYTSGRAKVVPDTQYF. The CDR3 nucleotides are TGTGCCAGCAGCTATACTAGCGGGAGGGCCAAAGTAGTACCAGATACGCAGTATTTT.

The V call is TRBV25-1, the J call TRBJ1-5, with TRBD1 as a possible D gene (5 bases). Trimming stripped 7 bases from V and 0 bases from J, with 13 bases between. This CDR3 is 15 amino acids long. From germline, CDR1 is MGHDK and CDR2 SYGVNS. DNA for the CDR3: TGTGCCAGCATCCCCGGGGGTCTTAGCAATCAGCCCCAGCATTTT. As protein: CASIPGGLSNQPQHF.

This CDR3 is CAIKPGTTDTQYF. As DNA, the CDR3 is TGTGCCATCAAGCCAGGGACCACAGATACGCAGTATTTT. The chain joins TRBV10-3 to TRBJ2-3; D could derive from TRBD1 or TRBD2 (5 bases each). Trimming removed 7 bases at V and 2 bases at J, with 10 bases between. Germline V gene lookup returns CDR1 ENHRY and CDR2 SYGVKD. The CDR3 has 13 residues.

J is TRBJ2-6 and V is TRBV18, with unresolved D. This CDR3 region has 17 residues. Germline V CDR1 and CDR2: KGHSH, LQKENI. Between the trimmed V and J ends, which lost 8 bases and 0 bases, there was a span of 17 bases. The CDR3 region has the DNA TGTGCCAGCCCAGACCTCGGCGCACTCTCTGGGGCCAACGTCCTGACTTTC. Translated, it gives CASPDLGALSGANVLTF.

This clonotype was found many times. In nucleotides, the CDR3 is TGTGCCTGGAGTGGGAATGAGCAGTTCTTC. Encoded protein: CAWSGNEQFF. The V and J genes are TRBV30 and TRBJ2-1; D gene unclear. Deletions cut 1 base from V and 7 bases from J, with 2 bases between. The CDR3 runs to 10 residues. The germline V gene encodes CDR1 GTSNPN and CDR2 SVGIG (reference sequence). Using reference TRBV30 and TRBJ2-1 for the parts outside the CDR3, the full variable domain is SQTIHQWPATLVQPVGSPLSLECTVEGTSNPNLYWYRQAAGRGLQLLFYSVGIGQISSEVPQNLSASRPQDRQFILSSKKLLLSDSGFYLCAWSGNEQFFGPGTRLTVL.

The J gene is TRBJ1-2, the V gene TRBV6-5, with D perhaps TRBD1 (6 bases). Trimming pared 2 bases from V and 2 bases from J, leaving 9 bases between. The length of the CDR3 is 14 residues. Germline CDR1 MNHEY, CDR2 SVGAGI. The CDR3 nucleotides read TGTGCCAGCAGTTACGCGACAGGAAACTATGGCTACACCTTC. Amino acids: CASSYATGNYGYTF.